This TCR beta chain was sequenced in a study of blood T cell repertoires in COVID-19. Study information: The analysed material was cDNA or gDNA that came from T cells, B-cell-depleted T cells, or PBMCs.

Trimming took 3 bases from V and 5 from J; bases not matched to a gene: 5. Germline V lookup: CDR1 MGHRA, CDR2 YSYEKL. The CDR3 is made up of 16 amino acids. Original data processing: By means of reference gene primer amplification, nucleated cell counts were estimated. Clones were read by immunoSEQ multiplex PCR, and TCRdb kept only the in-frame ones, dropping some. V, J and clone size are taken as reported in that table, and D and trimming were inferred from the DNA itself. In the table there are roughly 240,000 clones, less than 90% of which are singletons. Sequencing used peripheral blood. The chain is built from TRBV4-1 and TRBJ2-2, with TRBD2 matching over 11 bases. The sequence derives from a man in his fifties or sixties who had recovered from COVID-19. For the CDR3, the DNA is TGCGCCAGCAGCCAGGTAGCGGGAGGGCCAACCGGGGAGCTGTTTTTT. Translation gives CASSQVAGGPTGELFF.